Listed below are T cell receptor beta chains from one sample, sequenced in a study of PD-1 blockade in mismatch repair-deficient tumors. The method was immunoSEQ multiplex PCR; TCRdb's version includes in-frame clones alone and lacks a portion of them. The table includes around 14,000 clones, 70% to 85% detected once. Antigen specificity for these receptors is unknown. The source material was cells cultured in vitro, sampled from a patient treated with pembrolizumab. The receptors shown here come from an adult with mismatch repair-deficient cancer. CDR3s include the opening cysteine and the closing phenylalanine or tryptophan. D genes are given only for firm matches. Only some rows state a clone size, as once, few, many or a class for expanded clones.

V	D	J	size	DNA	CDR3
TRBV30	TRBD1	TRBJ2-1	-	TGTGCCTGGAGGGGGGACAGCAACAATGAGCAGTTCTTC	CAWRGDSNNEQFF
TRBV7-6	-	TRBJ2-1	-	TGTGCCAGCAGCGCCTCAGATGAGCAGTTCTTC	CASSASDEQFF
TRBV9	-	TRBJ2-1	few	TGTGCCAGCAGCGTAGAAGTAGCGAGCTCCTACAATGAGCAGTTCTTC	CASSVEVASSYNEQFF
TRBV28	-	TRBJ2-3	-	TGTGCCAGCAGTTTTACTTTACAGGGTGGTTATACGCAGTATTTT	CASSFTLQGGYTQYF
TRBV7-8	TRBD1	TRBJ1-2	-	TGTGCCAGCAGCCGGGACAGGGGCGATGGCTACACCTTC	CASSRDRGDGYTF
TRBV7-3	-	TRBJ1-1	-	TGTGCCAGCAGCTTGAGTCAGGGAGGCATGAACACTGAAGCTTTCTTT	CASSLSQGGMNTEAFF
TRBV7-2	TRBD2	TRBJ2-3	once	TGTGCCAGCAGCTTAAGTGTGGCGGGAGATAGGGATACGCAGTATTTT	CASSLSVAGDRDTQYF
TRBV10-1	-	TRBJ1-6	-	TGCGCCGGCCGGGACCCCACCGGGTCCTATAATTCACCCCTCCACTTT	CAGRDPTGSYNSPLHF
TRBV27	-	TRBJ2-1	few	TGTGCCAGCAGTCCACAAGGAAAATGGAGCTCCTACAATGAGCAGTTCTTC	CASSPQGKWSSYNEQFF
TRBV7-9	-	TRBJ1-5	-	TGTGCCAGCAGCTTTCACCCTCAGCCCCAGCATTTT	CASSFHPQPQHF
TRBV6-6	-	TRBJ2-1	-	TGTGCCAGCAGTTACTTCGGACCTAACAATGAGCAGTTCTTC	CASSYFGPNNEQFF
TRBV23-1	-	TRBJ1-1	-	TGCGCCAGCCCAGCTTGGGGTTTGGGGCAAGGAGAAGCTTTCTTT	CASPAWGLGQGEAFF
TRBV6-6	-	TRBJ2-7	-	TGTGCCAGCAGTTCGTCCGGGACCTCTCCCTACGAGCAGTACTTC	CASSSSGTSPYEQYF
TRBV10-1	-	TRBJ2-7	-	TGCGCCAGAACGGCGGCTCCCCCGGTATTCTCCTACGAGCAGTACTTC	CARTAAPPVFSYEQYF
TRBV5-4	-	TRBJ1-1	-	TGTGCCAGCAGCTTGAAGGCAAGCTCCGAAGCTTTCTTT	CASSLKASSEAFF
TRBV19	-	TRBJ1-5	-	TGTGCCAGTACCACCAATAGCAATCAGCCCCAGCATTTT	CASTTNSNQPQHF
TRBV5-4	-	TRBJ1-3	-	TGTGCCAGCAGCTACGGACAAGGAAACACCATATATTTT	CASSYGQGNTIYF
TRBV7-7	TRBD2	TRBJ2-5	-	TGTGCCAGCAGCTTGAAATTGGGGAGGGGAGTGGAGACCCAGTACTTC	CASSLKLGRGVETQYF
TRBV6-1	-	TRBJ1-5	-	TGTGCCAGCAACAGGGGCAATCAGCCCCAGCATTTT	CASNRGNQPQHF
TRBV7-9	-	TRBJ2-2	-	TGTGCCAGCAGCTTAGCGGACGGGGAGCTGTTTTTT	CASSLADGELFF
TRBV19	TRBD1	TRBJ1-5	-	TGTGCCAGTAGTCCCAAGACAGGGGGCAATCAGCCCCAGCATTTT	CASSPKTGGNQPQHF
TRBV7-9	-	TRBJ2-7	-	TGTGCCAGCAGCTCAACCGGTGGATACGAGCAGTACTTC	CASSSTGGYEQYF
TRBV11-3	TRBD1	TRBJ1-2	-	TGTGCCAGCAGCTTAGGGACAGGGGGCTATCGAGATGGCTACACCTTC	CASSLGTGGYRDGYTF
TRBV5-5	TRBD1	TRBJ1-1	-	TGTGCCAGCAGCTTGTTAGCCGGGACAGGGAGACTTGAAGCTTTCTTT	CASSLLAGTGRLEAFF
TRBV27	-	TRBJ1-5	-	TGTGCCAGCAGTTTCTTGAATCAGCCCCAGCATTTT	CASSFLNQPQHF
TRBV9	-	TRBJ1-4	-	TGTGCCAGCAGCGCGGGCCACCCGGCTAATGAAAAACTGTTTTTT	CASSAGHPANEKLFF
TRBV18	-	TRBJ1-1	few	TGTGCCAGCTCACCACTCCGCACAGGTCGAACGGGATCATATGAAGCTTTCTTT	CASSPLRTGRTGSYEAFF
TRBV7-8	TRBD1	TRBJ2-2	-	TGTGCCAGCAGCTTACAGGGCAGGGGGCTGGGCGGGGAGCTGTTTTTT	CASSLQGRGLGGELFF
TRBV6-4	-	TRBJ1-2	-	TGTGCCATCCACAAAGGGCTCATGGGCTATGGCTACACCTTC	CAIHKGLMGYGYTF
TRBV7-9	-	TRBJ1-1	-	TGTGCCAGCACCGTAAGGGGACGGAACACTGAAGCTTTCTTT	CASTVRGRNTEAFF
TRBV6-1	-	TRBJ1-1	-	TGTGCCAGCAGTGGGGGGGGATGGGGCACTGAAGCTTTCTTT	CASSGGGWGTEAFF
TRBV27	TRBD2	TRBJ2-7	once	TGTGCCAGCAGTTTACTAGCGGGAGACCACGAGCAGTACTTC	CASSLLAGDHEQYF
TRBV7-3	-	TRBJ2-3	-	TGTGCCAGCAGCTCGTTCACAGATACGCAGTATTTT	CASSSFTDTQYF
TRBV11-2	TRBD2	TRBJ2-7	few	TGTGCCAGCAGCTTAGTAATTCGGCTAGCGGGAGGCGGAAACGAGCAGTACTTC	CASSLVIRLAGGGNEQYF
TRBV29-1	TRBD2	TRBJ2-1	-	TGCAGCGTTGATATGGCGGGAGGTGGGTATGAGCAGTTCTTC	CSVDMAGGGYEQFF
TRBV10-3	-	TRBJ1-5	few	TGTGCCATCAGTGAGAGGCGGAATCAGCCCCAGCATTTT	CAISERRNQPQHF
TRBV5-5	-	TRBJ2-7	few	TGTGCCAGCAGCTTGGGAGGTACCTACGAGCAGTACTTC	CASSLGGTYEQYF
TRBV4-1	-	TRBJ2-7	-	TGCGCCAGCAGCCAAGAAAGGGGTAGCTCCTACGAGCAGTACTTC	CASSQERGSSYEQYF
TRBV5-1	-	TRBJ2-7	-	TGCGCCAGCAGCCTGCTATTTTCGGACGAGCAGTACTTC	CASSLLFSDEQYF